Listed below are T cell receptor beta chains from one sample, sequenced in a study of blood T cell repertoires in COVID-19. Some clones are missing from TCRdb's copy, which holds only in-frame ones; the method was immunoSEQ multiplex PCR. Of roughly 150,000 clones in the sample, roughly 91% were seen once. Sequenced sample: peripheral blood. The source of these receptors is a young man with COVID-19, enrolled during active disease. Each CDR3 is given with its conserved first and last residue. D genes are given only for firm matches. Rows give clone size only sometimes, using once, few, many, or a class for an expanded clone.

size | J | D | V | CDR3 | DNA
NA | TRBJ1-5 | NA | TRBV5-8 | CASSLVYSNQPQHF | TGTGCCAGCAGCTTGGTGTATAGCAATCAGCCCCAGCATTTT
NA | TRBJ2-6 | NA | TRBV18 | CASSPSGAGANVLTF | TGTGCCAGCTCGCCCTCAGGGGCTGGGGCCAACGTCCTGACTTTC
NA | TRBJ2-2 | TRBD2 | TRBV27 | CASSLFGRSNTGELFF | TGTGCCAGCAGTTTATTCGGGAGGTCGAACACCGGGGAGCTGTTTTTT
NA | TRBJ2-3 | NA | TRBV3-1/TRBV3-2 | CASSQIRTSTDTQYF | TGTGCCAGCAGCCAAATTCGGACTTCCACAGATACGCAGTATTTT
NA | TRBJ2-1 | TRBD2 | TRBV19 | CASTSGYNEQFF | TGTGCCAGTACTAGCGGCTACAATGAGCAGTTCTTC
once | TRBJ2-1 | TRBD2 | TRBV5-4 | CASSPGLAGNEQFF | TGTGCCAGCAGCCCTGGACTAGCGGGAAATGAGCAGTTCTTC
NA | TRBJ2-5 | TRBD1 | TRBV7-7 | CASSFGPTGVQETQYF | TGTGCCAGCAGCTTCGGCCCGACAGGGGTACAAGAGACCCAGTACTTC
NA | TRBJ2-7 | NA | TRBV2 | CASSVLTSYEQYF | TGTGCCAGCAGTGTACTAACGAGCTACGAGCAGTACTTC
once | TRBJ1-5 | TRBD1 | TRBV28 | CASIQTGTNQPQHF | TGTGCCAGCATTCAGACAGGGACCAATCAGCCCCAGCATTTT
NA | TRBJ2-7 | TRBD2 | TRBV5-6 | CASSPVEAGVPDEQYF | TGTGCCAGCAGCCCTGTGGAGGCGGGAGTCCCCGACGAGCAGTACTTC
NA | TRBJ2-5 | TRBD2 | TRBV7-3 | CASSHSGPRGVQYF | TGTGCCAGCAGCCACTCGGGACCCCGGGGGGTCCAGTACTTC
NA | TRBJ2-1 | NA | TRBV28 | CASSPLTGISRNEQFF | TGTGCCAGCAGTCCTCTAACAGGGATTAGTCGAAATGAGCAGTTCTTC
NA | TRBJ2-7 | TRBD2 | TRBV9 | CASSARLAFDEQYF | TGTGCCAGCAGTGCACGACTAGCGTTCGACGAGCAGTACTTC
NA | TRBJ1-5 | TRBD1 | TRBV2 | CASSEGTGTGNQPQHF | TGTGCCAGCAGCGAAGGGACCGGGACAGGGAATCAGCCCCAGCATTTT
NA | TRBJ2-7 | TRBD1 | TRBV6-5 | CASSYGDRPYEQYF | TGTGCCAGCAGTTACGGGGACAGGCCTTACGAGCAGTACTTC
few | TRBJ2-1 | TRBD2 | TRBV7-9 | CASSSVAGYYNEQFF | TGTGCCAGCAGCTCCGTAGCGGGTTACTACAATGAGCAGTTCTTC
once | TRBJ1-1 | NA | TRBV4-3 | CASSQDVSSSEAFF | TGCGCCAGCAGCCAAGATGTGTCTTCTTCTGAAGCTTTCTTT
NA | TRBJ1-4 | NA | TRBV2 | CASRTLGGPINEKLLF | TGTGCCAGCAGGACACTCGGTGGGCCGATTAATGAAAAACTGCTTTTT
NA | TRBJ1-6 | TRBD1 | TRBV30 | CAWSVGTGSSPLHF | TGTGCCTGGAGTGTTGGGACAGGGTCTTCACCCCTCCACTTT
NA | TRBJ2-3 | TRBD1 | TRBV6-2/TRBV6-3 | CASSRTGRSTDTQYF | TGTGCCAGCAGTCGGACAGGACGTAGCACAGATACGCAGTATTTT